The TCR beta chain described here comes from a study of shared clonotypes between healthy human individuals (TCRdb year 2020). Study-wide context: Three men and two women, aged 18 to 49 years, made up the cohort. Per donor, three plates each were used for CD4 naive and CD4 memory, two for CD8 naive, and one for CD8 memory. To increase sequencing depth and limit assay-specific biases, TCR repertoire library preparation and sequencing were carried out by different laboratories using diverse techniques. Between about 0.94 and 8.9 billion PBMCs per donor were obtained by leukapheresis. Blood TCR repertoires of about 5 healthy adults were deeply sequenced to estimate repertoire size and the extent of clonotype sharing between individuals.

As concerns this clone: It lacks a known antigen. Per-base quality was not reported, and no clone a single base away is much larger than it.

General conclusions and limits of the study: Incomplete sequencing was indicated by rarefaction of sorted-subset datasets, despite the large sequencing depth. Sharing across several donors was observed for 4.5% to 6.5% of naive CD4, less than 4% of naive CD8, about 2.5% of memory CD4, and around 0.42% of memory CD8 clonotypes. Estimated clonotype richness was generally larger for naive than for memory subsets. Based on pairwise subsampling, the degree of clonotype sharing among donors was expected to be affected by sequencing depth. Higher generation probabilities were observed for clonotypes shared by all four sorted-subset donors than for non-shared clonotypes. The small number of donors limited the genetic and exposure-history diversity represented. Sampling was restricted to blood, and TCR repertoires in tissues likely differ from the TCR repertoires found in blood.

TCR CDR3 regions were amplified from genomic DNA by multiplex PCR using the deep immunoSEQ assay. Extracted genomic DNA from each cell subset was spread evenly across all wells of several immunoSEQ 96-well plates, with each plate serving as a replicate. Each replicate PCR for sorted subsets received 200 ng genomic DNA, equal to about 30,000 T cell genomes. The purified libraries were quantified using a Qubit 3.0 fluorometer, sized with a Bioanalyzer 2100, and then quantified again using the KAPA Library Quantification kit. Every immunoSEQ 96-well plate was sequenced on a dedicated single-read 150-cycle Illumina NextSeq 550 flow cell. On the authors' methods: The immunoSEQ output contained only junctional sequences without quality scores, so filtering could not match that applied to full-length reads. Sequences were annotated with PyIR, a Python wrapper for IgBLAST v1.9, using IMGT germline references to assign V/J genes and CDR3. Reads with weak V/J assignments (E-value above 1e-6), missing CDR3, stop codons, out-of-frame junctions, or ambiguous translated residues were removed. V3J clonotypes were defined by identical inferred V gene, J gene, and CDR3 amino acid sequence. The percentage overlap between two repertoires was calculated by dividing the number of shared unique clonotypes by the size of the smaller repertoire. Three approaches were used to assess repertoire richness: RTK rarefaction, the Chao1 estimator, and Recon v2.1 estimates of unobserved clonotypes. OLGA was used to compute generation probabilities for all TCRbeta clonotypes that the gDNA method yielded from a few donors. The clones in this table, taken by TCRdb from immuneACCESS, are in-frame only. Not every clone is retained; where verified, under half of the shortfall comes from an unresolved V gene, and the cause of the rest is unknown. The D gene and trimming were derived from the DNA, and the V and J assignments and clone size from that table. The sample table contains about 2.1 million clones; only one count was recorded for around 93% of them. Jointly, the top ten make up roughly 1.8% of the sample.

For the CD8 naive samples, CD45RO-negative cells were positively selected for CCR7, yielding a CD45RA+CCR7+ population from which TemRA cells were excluded. Healthy HIV-negative adults with no recently reported acute infections or vaccinations were included as donors. Only Caucasian adults living in Nashville, Tennessee, USA were represented among the donors. After blood collection by leukapheresis, PBMCs were isolated using Ficoll-Histopaque density gradient centrifugation and then cryopreserved in the vapor phase of liquid nitrogen. Purity and quantity of every magnetically sorted T cell population were checked by analytical flow cytometry. Genomic DNA was isolated from each sorted fraction and quantified by UV absorbance on a Nanodrop 2000c. CDR1 and CDR2 were assigned from the germline V gene as SQVTM and ANQGSEA. The CDR3 goes from the cysteine to the phenylalanine over 10 residues. CDR3 DNA only is kept here, 30 bases in frame from base 1.

Recombination joined TRBV29-1 with TRBJ2-5, with no D gene named confidently. TRBJ2-7 matches the DNA end more closely, so the J call is doubtful. The specimen sequenced was naive CD8+ T cells from PBMCs. The sample's cell subset or site, from its label and the paper: CD45RA+CCR7+. This sequence originates from a man younger than 30 in good health. Some clones in this sample may be carry-over from other donors' samples. This receptor has the CDR3 CSVTTYEQYF. Here is the DNA: TGCAGCGTTACAACGTACGAGCAGTACTTC.